A single sample is the source of the 8 T cell receptor beta chains below, sequenced in a study of blood T cell repertoires in COVID-19. Sequencing used immunoSEQ multiplex PCR; TCRdb keeps in-frame clones, though not all of them. The data show 470,000 or so clones, with approximately 83% seen just once and 3.2% held by the top ten. Sequenced material: peripheral blood. The receptors here all came from a human donor in a cohort sampled during active COVID-19.

The rearrangement uses TRBV5-1 and TRBJ2-5; 9 nucleotides match TRBD2. V was clipped by 0 bases and J by 4 bases; unmatched bases: 10. The CDR3 is made up of 17 amino acids. Germline V gene data show CDR1 as SGHRS and CDR2 as YFSETQ. CDR3 coding DNA: TGCGCCAGCAGCTTGGGACTAGCGGTTTTAAACGGAGAGACCCAGTACTTC. Translated: CASSLGLAVLNGETQYF.

The CDR3 DNA is TGTGCCAGCAGGGTATCTGGACAGGGCTATGGCTACACCTTC. Residues: CASRVSGQGYGYTF. V usage is TRBV2 and J usage is TRBJ1-2, with 8 bases that match TRBD1. Germline CDR1 reads SNHLY; CDR2 reads FYNNEI. J gave up 4 bases and V 6 bases, and 7 bases lay outside the gene matches. The CDR3 runs to 14 residues.

The CDR3: CATINRYGYTF. The DNA of the CDR3 is TGTGCCACTATCAATCGGTATGGCTACACCTTC. The chain combines TRBV28 with TRBJ1-2; D is unresolved. The germline V gene encodes CDR1 MDHEN and CDR2 SYDVKM. The CDR3 is 11 amino acids. The ends were cut back, 10 bases at V and 5 bases at J, with 11 bases in the middle.

The chain is built from TRBV5-8 and TRBJ1-1, with D possibly TRBD1 on 5 matching bases. V shed 0 bases and J shed 8 bases, with 14 bases lying between them. The germline gives CDR1 SGHTS, CDR2 YDEGEE. The CDR3 extends over 14 amino acids. CDR3: CASSLGAGRAEAFF. CDR3 DNA sequence: TGTGCCAGCAGCTTGGGGGCAGGGAGGGCCGAAGCTTTCTTT.

The chain links TRBV4-3 to TRBJ1-2, with TRBD1 matching 9 bases. With V trimmed by 1 base and J by 8 bases, 11 bases remained unmatched. This CDR3 has 16 residues. Germline V gene sequence: CDR1 LGHNA, CDR2 YSLEER. Here the CDR3 reads CASSQVRQGEMRGYTF. For the CDR3, the DNA is TGCGCCAGCAGCCAAGTCCGACAGGGGGAGATGAGGGGCTACACCTTC.

This rearrangement joins TRBV20-1 to TRBJ1-2, with unresolved D. V was pared by 3 bases and J by 3 bases, with 11 bases between. Germline V gene lookup returns CDR1 DFQATT and CDR2 SNEGSKA (reference sequence). The CDR3 is made up of 13 amino acids. For the CDR3, the DNA is TGCAGTGCTAGTATCCCCTCAGACTATGGCTACACCTTC. This encodes CSASIPSDYGYTF.

This clone came up once. The V call is TRBV4-1, the J call TRBJ2-7; 8 nucleotides line up with TRBD1. Losses at the gene ends were 3 bases for V and 6 bases for J; bases not matched to a gene: 13. The germline V gene has CDR1 MGHRA and CDR2 YSYEKL. The CDR3 consists of 16 residues. The CDR3 is CASSQEQTGEYGEQYF. DNA of the CDR3: TGCGCCAGCAGCCAGGAACAGACAGGGGAGTACGGCGAGCAGTACTTC.

The chain uses TRBV7-9 and TRBJ1-3; perhaps TRBD1 as D (5 bases). CDR3 length: 14 residues. From germline, CDR1 is SEHNR and CDR2 FQNEAQ (reference sequence). The ends were cut back, 0 bases at V and 2 bases at J, with 5 bases in the middle. The CDR3 DNA follows: TGTGCCAGCAGCTTAGCAGGGGCTGGAAACACCATATATTTT. Protein product: CASSLAGAGNTIYF.